This T cell receptor (beta chain) was captured in a study of blood T cell repertoires in COVID-19. Study as a whole: Sample material is recorded as cDNA or gDNA derived from T cells, B-cell-depleted T cells, or PBMCs.

V lost 1 base to trimming and J lost 4 bases, with 7 bases between them. This CDR3 spans 14 amino acids. Germline loops: CDR1 SGHVS, CDR2 FNYEAQ. The data were produced by immunoSEQ multiplex PCR, yet TCRdb's version contains in-frame clones alone and is incomplete. In the table there are approximately 16,000 clones, roughly four fifths of which are singletons. V is TRBV7-6 and J is TRBJ1-4; no reliable D call. The TCR comes from an elderly man with active or convalescent COVID-19. Specimen: peripheral blood. This CDR3 reads CASSLGAVNEKLFF. CDR3 DNA: TGTGCCAGCAGCTTAGGGGCAGTTAATGAAAAACTGTTTTTT. The entire variable domain, with the rest obtained from reference TRBV7-6 and TRBJ1-4, is as follows: GAGVSQSPRYKVTKRGQDVALRCDPISGHVSLYWYRQALGQGPEFLTYFNYEAQQDKSGLPNDRFSAERPEGSISTLTIQRTEQRDSAMYRCASSLGAVNEKLFFGSGTQLSVL.